This T cell receptor beta chain came from a study of T-cell memory formation after mild COVID-19. About the research overall: TCR clusters were mostly donor specific.

Germline V gene sequence: CDR1 MGHRA, CDR2 YSYEKL. The CDR3 consists of 16 residues. V lost 0 bases and J 6 bases, leaving 17 bases between the germline ends. Study-wide points: CD4+ contracting clones lay mainly in CM and EM, CD8+ ones in EMRA. Contracting clones, day 15 to 85, had balanced CD4/CD8, and later expanders favored CD4+. Cross-reactive memory appears to have joined, as suggested by some responding clones showing up in pre-infection memory.

In its sample, this clonotype was seen a few times. Antigen unknown. TCRdb itself ran the 5' RACE reads through MiXCR, one entry per CDR3 protein. The sample lists roughly 100,000 distinct CDR3 sequences, 9.5% to 15% occurring once. This sequence joins TRBV4-1 and TRBJ2-5; tentatively, D is TRBD2 (7 bases). The sequence came from an adult woman who had mild COVID-19 (a few samples of this study predate the infection). Cell type and time point are not known. Sequencing input: PBMCs or a T cell subset sorted from them (not recorded which). CDR3 nucleotide sequence: TGCGCCAGCAGCCAAGATCCCCCCGGGGGGCTAAAGACCCAGTACTTC. Translated, it gives CASSQDPPGGLKTQYF.